This T cell receptor (beta chain) was sequenced for a study of blood T cell repertoires in COVID-19. About the study: The origin of the acute and convalescent COVID-19 samples was the United States, Italy and Spain. In each case, the material was cDNA or gDNA derived from T cells, B-cell-depleted T cells, or PBMCs.

The table came from immunoSEQ multiplex PCR; TCRdb's copy has only in-frame clones and leaves some out. Among about 80,000 clones listed, 65% to 85% were seen once. V was clipped by 5 bases and J by 10 bases; unmatched bases: 4. The CDR3 is 12 amino acids. Germline loops: CDR1 SGHAT, CDR2 FQDESV (reference sequence). The V and J genes are TRBV11-1 and TRBJ2-1; 8 bases map to TRBD1. Specimen: peripheral blood. The receptor was derived from a man aged 65 to 79 with active or convalescent COVID-19. CDR3 in amino acids: CASSTRTGEQFF. Written as DNA, the CDR3 is TGTGCCAGCAGCACACGGACAGGGGAGCAGTTCTTC. Full variable domain (outside the CDR3, taken from reference TRBV11-1 and TRBJ2-1): EAEVAQSPRYKITEKSQAVAFWCDPISGHATLYWYRQILGQGPELLVQFQDESVVDDSQLPKDRFSAERLKGVDSTLKIQPAELGDSAMYLCASSTRTGEQFFGPGTRLTVL.